This entry lists 18 T cell receptor beta chains sequenced from one sample in a study of beta chain features in type 1 diabetes. Reverse transcription of all isolated RNA meant that expressed TCRB transcripts were sequenced. The assay was immunoSEQ multiplex PCR, and TCRdb's table has in-frame clones only and misses some. Of fewer than 250,000 clones in the sample, 9% to 10% were seen once. Sequenced sample: naive CD4+ T cells from blood. Receptors originate from a woman between 18 and 30 years old in good health.

CDR3 DNA: TGCGCCAGCAGCCAACCCGACAGTCCTATCGTGAAACTGTTTTTT. Its translation is CASSQPDSPIVKLFF. The V gene is TRBV4-1, the J gene TRBJ1-4; D perhaps matches TRBD1 (5 bases). V was pared by 2 bases and J by 11 bases, with 18 bases between. The germline V gene encodes CDR1 MGHRA and CDR2 YSYEKL. The CDR3 runs 15 residues.

The V call is TRBV7-6, the J call TRBJ2-7, with 11 bases lining up with TRBD1. J lost 9 bases, V lost 5 bases, and 9 bases had no gene match. Germline V gene data show CDR1 as SGHVS and CDR2 as FNYEAQ. The CDR3 totals 14 residues. CDR3 amino acids: CASSQGTGGHGQYF. The CDR3 region has the DNA TGTGCCAGCAGCCAGGGGACAGGGGGGCACGGGCAGTACTTC.

This clone was recorded a few times. This sequence joins TRBV10-3 and TRBJ2-2, with TRBD2 identical over 11 bases. CDR1 and CDR2 (germline): ENHRY, SYGVKD. The V gene end was trimmed by 0 bases and the J gene end by 5 bases; junction bases not matched to a gene: 5. CDR3 length: 17 residues. CDR3 sequence reads: CAISESKGLAATGELFF. In nucleotides, the CDR3 is TGTGCCATCAGTGAGTCGAAGGGACTAGCGGCAACCGGGGAGCTGTTTTTT.

The chain joins TRBV27 to TRBJ1-3, with D perhaps matching TRBD1 (5 bases). The CDR3 spans 15 residues. Trimming removed 2 bases at V and 8 bases at J, with 16 bases between. Per germline, CDR1 MNHEY and CDR2 SMNVEV (reference sequence). CDR3 coding DNA: TGTGCCAGCAGTTTACGAGGCAGCGGGGGGGACACCATATATTTT. This gives the protein CASSLRGSGGDTIYF.

In this sample, this clone turned up a few times. The chain couples TRBV9 to TRBJ2-3; 7 bases agree with TRBD2. V was pared by 0 bases and J by 1 base, with 8 bases of the junction left unmatched. The CDR3 contains 17 residues. Germline V gene lookup returns CDR1 SGDLS and CDR2 YYNGEE. In DNA form, the CDR3 reads TGTGCCAGCAGCGTAGCCTCGTGGCTAGCGGGCACAGATACGCAGTATTTT. Translated, it gives CASSVASWLAGTDTQYF.

The rearrangement uses TRBV5-4 and TRBJ2-3; 10 positions agree with TRBD2. Trimming at V came to 2 bases and at J to 3 bases, leaving 6 bases not matched to a gene. The germline CDR1 and CDR2 sequences are SGHNT and YYREEE (reference sequence). The CDR3 covers 16 residues. The CDR3 DNA is TGTGCCAGCAGCTTAGGAGCGGGAGGGCCTACAGATACGCAGTATTTT. Translating it yields CASSLGAGGPTDTQYF.

This clone was observed a handful of times. The rearrangement joins TRBV15 to TRBJ2-3; possibly TRBD1 for D (6 bases). CDR3 length equals 14 residues. Germline V gives CDR1 LNHNV, CDR2 YYDKDF (reference sequence). V dropped 8 bases and J dropped 3 bases, with 15 bases sitting between them. The CDR3 region is CATGGRGKTDTQYF. For the CDR3, the DNA is TGTGCCACCGGGGGTAGGGGGAAAACAGATACGCAGTATTTT.

This sequence joins TRBV5-6 and TRBJ2-1; TRBD1 agrees at 7 bases. Germline values: CDR1 SGHDT, CDR2 YYEEEE. The CDR3 runs 14 residues. V lost 4 bases and J lost 5; bases outside the gene matches: 6. The CDR3 DNA reads as TGTGCCAGCAGCGATATTGGGACAGACAATGAGCAGTTCTTC. Its protein is CASSDIGTDNEQFF.

This clone was seen only a few times. This chain connects TRBV2 to TRBJ1-1; 11 positions agree with TRBD1. Germline CDR1 and CDR2: SNHLY and FYNNEI. This CDR3 is 13 amino acids long. Trimming took 5 bases from V and 11 from J; bases not matched to a gene: 7. In nucleotides, the CDR3 is TGTGCCAGCAGTCAGGGACAGGGGGAAACGGCTTTCTTT. Amino acid sequence: CASSQGQGETAFF.

The chain has TRBV10-3 and TRBJ2-1; weak D call: TRBD1 (5 bases). V was pared by 3 bases and J by 4 bases, with 13 bases between. The CDR3 contains 15 residues. CDR1 ENHRY and CDR2 SYGVKD come from the germline V gene. CDR3 sequence (DNA): TGTGCCATCAGTGACATGGGGCTTCGATACAATGAGCAGTTCTTC. Residues: CAISDMGLRYNEQFF.

This sequence joins TRBV5-1 and TRBJ2-3; 7 positions match TRBD1. The CDR3 length is 15 residues. Unmatched junction bases numbered 6, after V lost 4 bases and J lost 1 base. Per the germline V gene, CDR1 is SGHRS and CDR2 is YFSETQ. Here the CDR3 DNA reads TGCGCCAGCAGCAAGCGGACAGGCGGCACAGATACGCAGTATTTT. It encodes CASSKRTGGTDTQYF.

In this sample, this clone turned up a few times. The chain has TRBV18 and TRBJ2-3; no definite D call. CDR1 and CDR2 (germline): KGHSH, LQKENI. V dropped 4 bases and J dropped 4 bases, with 9 bases sitting between them. The CDR3 is 13 amino acids. This chain's CDR3 is CASSLQNSDTQYF. CDR3 nucleotide sequence: TGTGCCAGCTCACTACAGAATTCAGATACGCAGTATTTT.

The genes are TRBV13 and TRBJ2-3, with 7 bases identical to TRBD1. The germline V gene encodes CDR1 PRHDT and CDR2 FYEKMQ (reference sequence). V gave up 5 bases and J gave up 2 bases; unmatched junction bases: 10. The CDR3 spans 16 residues. The CDR3 loop is CASSLRTGSATDTQYF. The CDR3 DNA is TGTGCCAGCAGCCTGCGGACAGGATCAGCCACAGATACGCAGTATTTT.

At least ten counts were recorded for this clone. This chain uses TRBV18 with TRBJ2-5; D gene uncertain. Germline CDR1 KGHSH, CDR2 LQKENI. The CDR3 is 11 amino acids. V lost 3 bases, J lost 5 bases, and 4 bases lay in between. The CDR3 region has the DNA TGTGCCAGCTCACCTCAGGAGACCCAGTACTTC. Encoded protein: CASSPQETQYF.

This clone was observed a handful of times. CDR3 amino acids: CAWCRGRAETQYF. CDR3 bases: TGTGCCTGGTGCAGGGGGCGCGCCGAGACCCAGTACTTC. This rearrangement joins TRBV30 to TRBJ2-5, with 8 bases fitting TRBD1. This CDR3 is built from 13 residues. Germline V CDR1 and CDR2: GTSNPN, SVGIG (reference sequence). V gave up 5 bases and J gave up 5 bases; unmatched junction bases: 7. Combining the CDR3 with reference TRBV30 and TRBJ2-5 gives the whole variable domain SQTIHQWPATLVQPVGSPLSLECTVEGTSNPNLYWYRQAAGRGLQLLFYSVGIGQISSEVPQNLSASRPQDRQFILSSKKLLLSDSGFYLCAWCRGRAETQYFGPGTRLLVL.

This clone has more than one count but fewer than ten. The chain joins TRBV5-1 to TRBJ1-2; 8 bases are a match to TRBD1. The germline gives CDR1 SGHRS, CDR2 YFSETQ. J gave up 6 bases and V 4 bases, and 5 bases lay outside the gene matches. This CDR3 has 13 residues. CDR3 coding DNA: TGCGCCAGCAGCGAGACAGGGGAGGATGGCTACACCTTC. Its protein is CASSETGEDGYTF.

This clone was picked up a small number of times. The same CDR3 is also encoded by other DNA sequences in this sample. The chain is built from TRBV5-4 and TRBJ2-1; 7 bases map to TRBD2. With 0 bases clipped from V and 0 bases from J, the junction kept 0 bases outside the gene matches. The germline V gene encodes CDR1 SGHNT and CDR2 YYREEE (reference sequence). The CDR3 is 15 amino acids. The CDR3 region is CASSLGGSSYNEQFF. Written as DNA, the CDR3 is TGTGCCAGCAGCTTGGGCGGGAGCTCCTACAATGAGCAGTTCTTC.

This clone was picked up a small number of times. V gene TRBV5-1 combines with J gene TRBJ2-3; 9 positions match TRBD2. CDR3 length: 17 amino acids. With 0 bases clipped from V and 4 bases from J, the junction kept 9 bases outside the gene matches. The germline V gene has CDR1 SGHRS and CDR2 YFSETQ. The CDR3 DNA is TGCGCCAGCAGCTTGGGCGGGGGGGCCTCGCGCGCAGATACGCAGTATTTT. The encoded protein is CASSLGGGASRADTQYF.